The 12 T cell receptor beta chains in this list originate from one sample, sequenced in a study of tumor-infiltrating lymphocytes in primary liver carcinoma. Making TCR beta cDNA involved approximately 510 ng total RNA and a constant-region primer. Library construction for TCR beta comprised three nested multiplex PCR rounds performed with slightly modified ARM-PCR. Researchers ran the first two PCR rounds for about 11 cycles each with TRBV1-TRBV30 forward primers and a C-beta reverse primer. TCRdb processed the multiplex PCR reads anew with MiXCR; each CDR3 protein has one entry. This sample has 300,000 to 350,000 distinct CDR3 sequences, with 65% found just once. Germline DNA was also extracted, with blood RNA taken from unsorted whole blood. Source material: peripheral blood. The receptors derive from a man in his forties with primary liver carcinoma and hepatitis B virus infection.

This clonotype was found many times. This sequence joins TRBV6-5 and TRBJ1-6; D is possibly TRBD1 (6 bases). The V and J ends lost 6 bases and 5 bases respectively, with 14 bases between them. This CDR3 has 15 amino acids. Germline lookup yields CDR1 MNHEY and CDR2 SVGAGI. The CDR3 protein is CASSPIRGDNSPLHF. The CDR3 region has the DNA TGTGCCAGCAGCCCCATCAGGGGCGATAATTCACCCCTCCACTTT.

Comment on this clonotype: A much larger clone lies a single base off, so this may be a read error. V and J are TRBV4-1 and TRBJ2-7; D may be TRBD1 (7 bases). Germline CDR1 and CDR2: MGHRA and YSYEKL. The CDR3 extends over 14 amino acids. V was pared by 8 bases and J by 7 bases, with 21 bases between. The CDR3 spells CASDSAGGRSEQYF. CDR3 in DNA: TGCGCCAGCGACTCGGCAGGGGGGCGATCGGAGCAGTACTTC.

This clonotype was seen a few times. This may arise from a read error, as a much more abundant clone is one base away. This chain joins TRBV29-1 and TRBJ2-4, with D perhaps matching TRBD2 (5 bases). Germline V gene lookup returns CDR1 SQVTM and CDR2 ANQGSEA. CDR3 length: 12 amino acids. DNA of the CDR3: TGCAGCGTTGAACTAGCCAAAAACATTCAGCACTTC. It yields the protein CSVELAKNIQHF.

As for this clonotype: A clone one base away is much larger, so this may be a read error. This chain links TRBV30 with TRBJ2-7, with 11 positions matching TRBD2. The V gene's germline CDR1 is GTSNPN and CDR2 SVGIG (reference sequence). This CDR3 is built from 16 residues. The ends lost 0 bases at V and 7 bases at J; junction bases unmatched: 11. The DNA for the CDR3 is TGTGCCTGGAGTGTACGGGCTAGCGGGAGGCGGTATGAGCAGTACTTC. Translated: CAWSVRASGRRYEQYF.

The chain joins TRBV24-1 to TRBJ1-2, with D unresolved. With 3 bases removed from V and 2 bases from J, the gap between germline ends came to 9 bases. Germline-derived CDR1 and CDR2 are KGHDR and SFDVKD. The CDR3 is 14 amino acids. The CDR3 here is CATSDIGKNYGYTF. As DNA, the CDR3 is TGTGCCACCAGTGATATCGGGAAGAACTATGGCTACACCTTC.

Comment on this clonotype: Given a much more abundant clone one base away, this may be a read error. The rearrangement uses TRBV4-2 and TRBJ2-2; TRBD1 or TRBD2 may be the D gene (6 bases each). The CDR3 has 17 residues. From germline, CDR1 is LGHNA and CDR2 YNFKEQ. CDR3 DNA: TGTGCCAGCAGCCAAGACTTGGGGGCGGGACGGACCGGGGAGCTGTCTTTT. This encodes CASSQDLGAGRTGELSF.

This clonotype was recorded at least ten times. This chain joins TRBV6-2 or TRBV6-3 and TRBJ2-3; D remains unclear. Trimming removed 11 bases from V and 2 bases from J, with 11 bases in between. Germline V lookup: CDR1 MNHEY, CDR2 SVGEGT. This CDR3 has 12 residues. The CDR3 spells CASVDTTDTQYF. In nucleotides, the CDR3 is TGTGCCTCCGTAGACACCACAGATACGCAGTATTTT.

On this clonotype itself: This may come from a read error, since a much larger clone is one base off. The CDR3 DNA reads as TGTGCCAGCAGGCTTGGGGAATTTTCCTATGACTACACCTTC. It encodes CASRLGEFSYDYTF. The chain uses TRBV12-3 or TRBV12-4 and TRBJ1-2; D unresolved. The CDR3 is made up of 14 amino acids.

Ten or more counts support this clonotype. The chain links TRBV28 to TRBJ2-7; 14 nucleotides line up with TRBD2. The CDR3 contains 15 residues. The V and J ends lost 6 bases and 4 bases, in that order; junction bases with no gene match: 5. From germline, CDR1 is MDHEN and CDR2 SYDVKM. CDR3 in amino acids: CASRMTSGRGYEQYF. CDR3 sequence (DNA): TGTGCCAGCAGAATGACTAGCGGGAGGGGTTACGAGCAGTACTTC.

Of note for this clonotype: The junction and the germline gene differ at one end; a read error may be behind it. CDR3 in amino acids: CASSISGRASYIEQFF. In nucleotides, the CDR3 is TGTGCCAGCAGCATTAGCGGGAGGGCCTCCTACATTGAGCAGTTCTTC. The V call is TRBV11-2, the J call TRBJ2-1; 11 bases align to TRBD2. Germline V gene lookup returns CDR1 SGHAT and CDR2 FQNNGV. The CDR3 has 16 residues.

Notes on this clonotype: With a much larger clone just one base away, this may be a read error. V and J are TRBV6-5 and TRBJ1-4; D call uncertain. V lost 5 bases and J 8 bases, leaving 15 bases between the germline ends. CDR3 length equals 14 residues. Germline-derived CDR1 and CDR2 are MNHEY and SVGAGI. CDR3 in amino acids: CASSIRDGGEKLFF. CDR3 bases: TGTGCCAGCAGTATCCGGGATGGCGGCGAAAAACTGTTTTTT.

This clonotype has just a few counts. This could be a read error, since a much larger clone is one nucleotide away. This chain uses TRBV12-3 or TRBV12-4 with TRBJ1-5; D gene ambiguous. V gave up 3 bases and J gave up 0 bases, with 3 bases separating them. This CDR3 contains 13 residues. The CDR3 is CASSFNSNQPQHF. The DNA for the CDR3 is TGTGCCAGCAGTTTCAATAGCAATCAGCCCCAGCATTTT.